The source of this T cell receptor beta chain is a study of shared clonotypes between healthy human individuals (dated by TCRdb to 2018 to 2020). Regarding the study in general: Three men and two women, aged 18 to 49 years, made up the cohort. For each donor, CD4 naive and CD4 memory were each given three plates, CD8 naive was given two plates, and CD8 memory was given one plate. To estimate repertoire size and how much clonotype sharing occurs between individuals, the study deeply sequenced the blood TCR repertoires of five healthy adults. Per donor, leukapheresis produced somewhere between about 0.85 and 8.9 billion PBMCs. Libraries were prepared and TCR repertoires were sequenced by different laboratories using diverse techniques, in order to increase sequencing depth and limit assay-specific biases. What the study reported, not specific to this receptor: Sharing across a handful of donors was observed for approximately 5% of naive CD4, over 3% of naive CD8, 2% to 2.5% of memory CD4, and about 0.39% of memory CD8 clonotypes. Based on pairwise subsampling, the degree of clonotype sharing among donors was expected to be affected by sequencing depth. Incomplete sequencing was indicated by rarefaction of sorted-subset datasets, despite the large sequencing depth. The small number of donors limited the genetic and exposure-history diversity represented. Naive subsets generally had larger estimated clonotype richness than memory subsets. Sampling was limited to blood, and TCR repertoires in tissue likely differ from TCR repertoires in blood. Compared with non-shared clonotypes, clonotypes shared by all four sorted-subset donors had higher generation probabilities.

Using the deep immunoSEQ assay, multiplex PCR amplified TCR CDR3 regions from genomic DNA. For each cell subset, the extracted genomic DNA was distributed evenly across all wells of several immunoSEQ 96-well plates, and each plate served as one replicate. Each replicate PCR for sorted subsets received roughly 0.2 ug genomic DNA, equal to roughly 30,000 T cell genomes. The purified libraries were quantified using a Qubit 3.0 fluorometer, sized with a Bioanalyzer 2100, and then quantified again using the KAPA Library Quantification kit. Every immunoSEQ 96-well plate was sequenced on a separate single-read 150-cycle Illumina NextSeq 550 flow cell. From the authors' description of their analysis: The immunoSEQ output contained only junctional sequences without quality scores, so filtering could not match that applied to full-length reads. To assign V/J genes and CDR3, sequences were annotated using PyIR, a Python wrapper for IgBLAST v1.9, with IMGT germline references. Reads with weak V/J assignments (E-value above 1e-6), missing CDR3, stop codons, out-of-frame junctions, or ambiguous translated residues were removed. V3J clonotypes were defined as sequences sharing an identical inferred V gene, J gene, and CDR3 amino acid sequence. Percentage overlap between repertoires was computed as shared unique clonotypes divided by the size of the smaller repertoire. Richness of each repertoire was evaluated using RTK rarefaction, the Chao1 estimator, and Recon v2.1 estimates of unobserved clonotypes. Generation probabilities for all TCRbeta clonotypes obtained by the gDNA method from a handful of donors were computed using OLGA. TCRdb's version of the immuneACCESS table is confined to in-frame rearrangements and falls short of the full clone set. An unresolved V gene accounts for under half of the shortfall where checked; the remainder is of unknown origin. Clone size and the V and J calls come from that table; the DNA yielded D and trimming. For this sample there are 1.4 million or so clones; about 98.5% appear just once. The ten largest clones take up about 0.4% of the sample.

The germline V gene specifies MDHEN as CDR1 and SYDVKM as CDR2. The CDR3 runs 14 residues from the cysteine to the phenylalanine. Just the 42-base CDR3 DNA is kept, in frame starting at base 1. V is clipped by 6 bases and J by 4 bases, and the sequence between their germline boundaries is 16 bases long. Healthy HIV-negative adults with no recently reported acute infections or vaccinations were included as donors. All donors were Caucasian adults living in Nashville, Tennessee, USA. CD4+ T cells were enriched by magnetic negative selection; naive cells were then positively selected on CD45RA, and the negative fraction formed the memory subset. Blood was collected by leukapheresis, and PBMCs were isolated by Ficoll-Histopaque density gradient centrifugation and then cryopreserved in liquid nitrogen vapor phase. Purity and quantity of every magnetically sorted T cell population were checked by analytical flow cytometry. Each sorted fraction had its genomic DNA isolated and then quantified by UV absorbance on a Nanodrop 2000c.

Notes on this clone: Which antigen it targets is not known. No much larger clone is present one base from it, and per-base qualities are unavailable.

The clonotype comes from a man aged 25-40 years in good health. The sequence is built from TRBV28 and TRBJ2-7; 5 matching bases give a weak D call of TRBD1. Sequenced sample: naive CD4+ T cells sorted from blood. Interpreted using the paper, the cell subset or site label stands for: CD45RA+ positively selected. The CDR3 region has the sequence CASSLLGPFYEQYF. The DNA sequence reads TGTGCCAGCAGCCTTTTGGGGCCCTTTTACGAGCAGTACTTC. With all but the CDR3 taken from the reference TRBV28 and TRBJ2-7 genes, the full variable domain is: DVKVTQSSRYLVKRTGEKVFLECVQDMDHENMFWYRQDPGLGLRLIYFSYDVKMKEKGDIPEGYSVSREKKERFSLILESASTNQTSMYLCASSLLGPFYEQYFGPGTRLTVT.